Below, one TCR beta chain is given with its context. Its antigen is currently unknown. This sample was taken from a study of cytomegalovirus exposure and HLA in healthy donors. Whole-study findings and limits: There were some public TCRs occurring in many donors, but most TCR sequences were rare. CMV antigen specificity of a few CMV-associated chains was confirmed in vitro. Investigators reported around 150 TCR beta chains as tied to cytomegalovirus.

Produced via immunoSEQ multiplex PCR; TCRdb's table is partial and in-frame only. This sample has roughly 150,000 clones; about 88% occur once, and the top ten carry 3% to 3.5%. The trim removed 5 bases at V and 3 bases at J, leaving 12 bases unmatched. CDR3 length equals 17 residues. Germline V CDR1 and CDR2: SGHNT, YENEEA. This receptor was identified in a woman between 18 and 29 years old in good health and CMV-seropositive. Sequenced input: PBMCs. V usage is TRBV11-3 and J usage is TRBJ2-3; 9 bases match TRBD2. CDR3 DNA sequence: TGTGCCAGCAGCCCCCCCCGCGGGAGGGCTCAGACAGATACGCAGTATTTT. Translated: CASSPPRGRAQTDTQYF.